The next 30 T cell receptor beta chains were all read from a single sample in a study of blood T cells in healthy people across ages. A second PCR, run for about 7 to 11 cycles, used a sample-barcoded 5' primer plus a J-beta primer mix. MiXCR was run by TCRdb on the 5' RACE reads, yielding one entry per CDR3 protein. The top ten hold 7.7% of the sample, which has about 1.7 million distinct CDR3 sequences, roughly 27% seen once. The sample taken for sequencing was blood. The receptors come from a woman aged 30 to 39 in good health.

This clonotype has more than one count but fewer than ten. The rearrangement links TRBV10-3 to TRBJ1-2; TRBD1 is a possible D gene (5 bases). This CDR3 region has 13 residues. Germline V gives CDR1 ENHRY, CDR2 SYGVKD. Trimming took off 4 bases at V and 3 bases at J, with 9 bases between the two ends. CDR3 sequence reads: CAISGEQDYGYTF. For the CDR3, the DNA is TGTGCCATCAGTGGAGAACAGGACTATGGCTACACCTTC.

This clonotype came up a few times. V gene TRBV27 combines with J gene TRBJ2-1, with D uncertain. Trimming stripped 2 bases from V and 2 bases from J, with 16 bases between. The CDR3 loop spans 17 amino acids. The V gene's germline CDR1 is MNHEY and CDR2 SMNVEV (reference sequence). CDR3 DNA sequence: TGTGCCAGCAGTTTAATTGCTACGAGTGGTCCCTACAATGAGCAGTTCTTC. It yields the protein CASSLIATSGPYNEQFF.

This chain links TRBV9 with TRBJ2-7; 8 bases align to TRBD1. Germline lookup yields CDR1 SGDLS and CDR2 YYNGEE. CDR3 length equals 14 residues. J gave up 5 bases and V 7 bases, and 11 bases lay outside the gene matches. DNA for the CDR3: TGTGCCAGCGCCCCCCCGGACAGGGTCAACGAGCAGTACTTC. It translates to CASAPPDRVNEQYF.

This clonotype was counted at least ten times. The V and J genes are TRBV13 and TRBJ2-1; no reliable D call. The CDR3 totals 11 residues. V lost 4 bases to trimming and J lost 9 bases, with 7 bases between them. CDR1 PRHDT and CDR2 FYEKMQ come from the germline V gene (reference sequence). The CDR3, as DNA: TGTGCCAGCAGCTCAAGAGGTGAGCAGTTCTTC. Its protein product is CASSSRGEQFF. Full variable domain (remainder filled in from reference TRBV13 and TRBJ2-1): AAGVIQSPRHLIKEKRETATLKCYPIPRHDTVYWYQQGPGQDPQFLISFYEKMQSDKGSIPDRFSAQQFSDYHSELNMSSLELGDSALYFCASSSRGEQFFGPGTRLTVL.

The J gene is TRBJ1-4, the V gene TRBV21-1; TRBD1, the table's D call, was not compared with the DNA. TRBV21-1 is annotated as a pseudogene. The CDR3 sequence is 13 residues long. CDR3 sequence: CASGKEGEEKLFF. DNA for the CDR3: TGTGCCAGCGGCAAAGAGGGGGAGGAAAAACTGTTTTTT.

V and J are TRBV25-1 and TRBJ1-4; D uncertain. V was pared by 1 base and J by 6 bases, with 18 bases between. This CDR3 region has 17 residues. Germline CDR1 and CDR2: MGHDK and SYGVNS. Written as DNA, the CDR3 is TGTGCCAGCAGTGAATTCCCCGACTCCTTCGGGGATGAAAAACTGTTTTTT. Translated, it gives CASSEFPDSFGDEKLFF.

This clonotype has at least ten counts. V and J are TRBV5-6 and TRBJ2-1, with D unresolved. Trimming stripped 1 base from V and 7 bases from J, with 6 bases between. This CDR3 spans 12 amino acids. In germline, CDR1 is SGHDT, CDR2 YYEEEE. The CDR3 sequence is CASSLPRNEQFF. DNA of the CDR3: TGTGCCAGCAGCTTGCCTCGGAATGAGCAGTTCTTC.

V gene TRBV12-3 or TRBV12-4 combines with J gene TRBJ1-4, with 7 bases aligning to TRBD1. The length of the CDR3 is 14 residues. V lost 6 bases, J lost 8 bases, and 9 bases stayed unmatched. CDR3 loop: CASRKGALAEKLFF. The CDR3 DNA is TGTGCCAGCAGGAAGGGGGCTTTAGCAGAAAAACTGTTTTTT.

The count of this clonotype is one. This may be a read error: a much more frequent sequence differs by one nucleotide. The CDR3 region is CSVAFGGVGETQYF. As DNA, the CDR3 is TGCAGCGTTGCATTCGGGGGCGTAGGAGAGACCCAGTACTTC. The chain uses TRBV29-1 and TRBJ2-5; D is perhaps TRBD1 or TRBD2 (6 bases each). V lost 4 bases and J lost 4, with 16 bases in between. This CDR3 spans 14 amino acids. Germline V lookup: CDR1 SQVTM, CDR2 ANQGSEA.

CDR3 region: CASSVGTGRSNTEAFF. Written as DNA, the CDR3 is TGTGCCAGCAGTGTAGGGACAGGGAGATCGAACACTGAAGCTTTCTTT. J is TRBJ1-1 and V is TRBV12-3 or TRBV12-4; the match to TRBD1 covers 9 bases. The CDR3 loop spans 16 amino acids. Trimming removed 5 bases from V and 1 base from J; junction bases left unmatched: 8.

The chain combines TRBV20-1 with TRBJ1-6; the D gene is possibly TRBD1 (5 bases). The ends were cut back, 6 bases at V and 5 bases at J, with 17 bases in the middle. This CDR3 has 15 amino acids. Germline CDR1 is DFQATT and CDR2 is SNEGSKA (reference sequence). The CDR3 DNA is TGCAGTGCCAGGCCAGGGTATGGGGATAATTCACCCCTCCACTTT. It yields the protein CSARPGYGDNSPLHF.

This clonotype was counted only a few times. V and J are TRBV20-1 and TRBJ1-2, with 9 bases fitting TRBD1. The CDR3 contains 13 residues. Germline CDR1 is DFQATT and CDR2 is SNEGSKA (reference sequence). V lost 6 bases, J lost 4 bases, and 6 bases stayed unmatched. CDR3 bases: TGCAGTGCGCAGTGGACAGGGGCCTATGGCTACACCTTC. It is translated as CSAQWTGAYGYTF.

This clonotype was seen at least ten times. The chain joins TRBV7-2 to TRBJ1-6; D unclear. CDR3 size: 14 residues. CDR1 is SGHTA and CDR2 is FQGNSA in the germline V gene. V dropped 0 bases and J dropped 6 bases, with 6 bases sitting between them. The CDR3 region has the DNA TGTGCCAGCAGCTTAGCCGGGCTTAATTCACCCCTCCACTTT. It encodes CASSLAGLNSPLHF.

Comment on this clonotype: A much bigger clone sits one base away, suggesting this may be a read error. The J gene is TRBJ2-3, the V gene TRBV6-4; D assignment may be TRBD1 or TRBD2 (6 bases each). The germline V gene encodes CDR1 MRHNA and CDR2 SNTAGT. V lost 10 bases, J lost 4 bases, and 18 bases lay in between. The CDR3 length is 14 residues. CDR3: CANKVEGGADTQYF. In DNA, the CDR3 is TGTGCCAACAAAGTGGAGGGGGGCGCAGATACGCAGTATTTT.

This chain joins TRBV28 and TRBJ1-2; D uncertain. This CDR3 is built from 14 residues. V shed 3 bases and J shed 2 bases, with 10 bases lying between them. Germline loops: CDR1 MDHEN, CDR2 SYDVKM. CDR3 protein: CASSFSGSNYGYTF. Here the CDR3 DNA reads TGTGCCAGCAGTTTCTCGGGGTCGAACTATGGCTACACCTTC.

Ten or more counts support this clonotype. The genes are TRBV5-1 and TRBJ2-1; D is ambiguous. The CDR3 is made up of 13 amino acids. Germline V gene data show CDR1 as SGHRS and CDR2 as YFSETQ. V was clipped by 4 bases and J by 9 bases, with 14 bases between them. CDR3 bases: TGCGCCAGCAGCGGAATAGCAGGTGGTGAGCAGTTCTTC. It codes for CASSGIAGGEQFF.

This clonotype was counted at least ten times. The rearrangement links TRBV5-6 to TRBJ2-7; 7 positions agree with TRBD2. Trimming removed 0 bases from V and 0 bases from J; junction bases left unmatched: 9. Germline lookup yields CDR1 SGHDT and CDR2 YYEEEE. The CDR3 spans 17 residues. CDR3 sequence (DNA): TGTGCCAGCAGCTTGGGGGGTTGGGGGGGAAGCTCCTACGAGCAGTACTTC. It translates to CASSLGGWGGSSYEQYF.

This clonotype came up a few times. The rearrangement links TRBV5-1 to TRBJ2-1, with D uncertain. Trimming shortened V by 1 base and J by 10 bases, and 6 bases separated the two germline ends. CDR1 is SGHRS and CDR2 is YFSETQ in the germline V gene. The CDR3 has 11 residues. Here the CDR3 DNA reads TGCGCCAGCAGCTTGAACGCCGAGCAGTTCTTC. Translating it yields CASSLNAEQFF.

As to this clonotype: The junction and the germline gene differ at one end; a read error may be behind it. J is TRBJ1-2 and V is TRBV5-1; D possibly corresponds to TRBD1 (5 bases). Germline lookup yields CDR1 SGHRS and CDR2 YFSETQ. This CDR3 comprises 13 residues. The DNA for the CDR3 is TGCGCCGGCAGCCCGGGACGGCTATATGGCTACACCTTC. Amino acid sequence: CAGSPGRLYGYTF.

The chain carries TRBV20-1 and TRBJ1-2; TRBD1 aligns across 9 bases. V was pared by 1 base and J by 5 bases, with 5 bases of the junction left unmatched. The CDR3 loop spans 14 amino acids. Per the germline V gene, CDR1 is DFQATT and CDR2 is SNEGSKA (reference sequence). CDR3 residues: CSARGTGVGYGYTF. CDR3 DNA: TGCAGTGCTAGAGGGACAGGGGTTGGGTATGGCTACACCTTC.

As for this clonotype: The junction departs from germline at one end; a sequencing error may be responsible. The V call is TRBV20-1, the J call TRBJ2-5, with D tentatively TRBD1 or TRBD2 (5 bases each). Germline CDR1 and CDR2: DFQATT and SNEGSKA (reference sequence). The CDR3 totals 14 residues. The CDR3: CNASKVSGGETQYF. The CDR3 nucleotides read TGCAATGCTAGTAAGGTGTCTGGGGGAGAGACCCAGTACTTC.

This clonotype showed up just once. Being one base from a much bigger clone, this may be a read error. The chain links TRBV7-2 to TRBJ2-7; TRBD2 matches 10 bases. With 2 bases clipped from V and 7 bases from J, the junction kept 8 bases outside the gene matches. Germline CDR1 reads SGHTA; CDR2 reads FQGNSA. The CDR3 is made up of 15 amino acids. The chain's CDR3 is CASSLLAGEYNEQYF. CDR3 bases: TGTGCCAGCAGCTTACTAGCGGGGGAGTACAATGAGCAGTACTTC.

This clonotype appeared a few times. V is TRBV11-2 and J is TRBJ2-4; 9 nucleotides agree with TRBD2. The J call is uncertain, as TRBJ2-7 better fits the DNA end. Germline values: CDR1 SGHAT, CDR2 FQNNGV. This CDR3 is built from 17 residues. The DNA for the CDR3 is TGTGCCAGCAGCTTAACGCGGGGGGGTATGATAGCAAACGAGCAGTACTTC. This gives the protein CASSLTRGGMIANEQYF.

The J gene is TRBJ2-5, the V gene TRBV5-1; 9 bases are shared with TRBD1. The length of the CDR3 is 15 residues. V dropped 4 bases and J dropped 4; count of bases not matched to a gene: 8. CDR1 and CDR2 (germline): SGHRS, YFSETQ. The CDR3 loop is CASSPSGTGSETQYF. DNA of the CDR3: TGCGCCAGCAGCCCGTCCGGGACAGGGTCAGAGACCCAGTACTTC. Full variable domain (missing parts from reference TRBV5-1 and TRBJ2-5): KAGVTQTPRYLIKTRGQQVTLSCSPISGHRSVSWYQQTPGQGLQFLFEYFSETQRNKGNFPGRFSGRQFSNSRSEMNVSTLELGDSALYLCASSPSGTGSETQYFGPGTRLLVL.

This clonotype has just a few counts. The chain employs TRBV9 and TRBJ1-1; 7 bases map to TRBD1. Germline V lookup: CDR1 SGDLS, CDR2 YYNGEE. V shed 4 bases, J shed 8 bases, and the junction held 11 bases outside the gene matches. The CDR3 totals 14 residues. In DNA, the CDR3 is TGTGCCAGCAGCCCGAAGGGACAGCTCCTGGAAGCTTTCTTT. This translates into CASSPKGQLLEAFF. The complete variable domain, with remaining parts taken from reference TRBV9 and TRBJ1-1, reads DSGVTQTPKHLITATGQRVTLRCSPRSGDLSVYWYQQSLDQGLQFLIQYYNGEERAKGNILERFSAQQFPDLHSELNLSSLELGDSALYFCASSPKGQLLEAFFGQGTRLTVV.

This clonotype was seen just once. The V call is TRBV6-1, the J call TRBJ1-4; D remains unclear. Germline V gene lookup returns CDR1 MNHNS and CDR2 SASEGT. The CDR3 runs to 16 residues. V was pared by 3 bases and J by 5 bases, with 16 bases between. The CDR3 region has the DNA TGTGCCAGCAGTGATCATCGGTTTCGCCAGAATGAAAAACTGTTTTTT. The encoded protein is CASSDHRFRQNEKLFF.

The chain has TRBV2 and TRBJ1-3; tentative D call: TRBD1 (6 bases). CDR1 is SNHLY, CDR2 FYNNEI, per germline. CDR3 length: 13 amino acids. V was shortened by 8 bases and J by 2 bases, with 10 bases between the two germline ends. CDR3 sequence reads: CASRGLPGNTIYF. CDR3 DNA sequence: TGTGCCAGCCGGGGGCTTCCTGGAAACACCATATATTTT.

This clonotype was counted a few times. The rearrangement joins TRBV11-2 to TRBJ1-6; the D gene is possibly TRBD1 (5 bases). CDR3 length equals 18 residues. V lost 4 bases to trimming and J lost 4 bases, with 20 bases between them. In germline, CDR1 is SGHAT, CDR2 FQNNGV. For the CDR3, the DNA is TGTGCCAGCAGCTCTACTGAGTTGCCGGGACGGTATAATTCACCCCTCCACTTT. Translating it yields CASSSTELPGRYNSPLHF.

This clonotype was seen a few times. V and J are TRBV29-1 and TRBJ2-1; 9 nucleotides agree with TRBD2. Germline loops: CDR1 SQVTM, CDR2 ANQGSEA. The CDR3 is made up of 16 amino acids. Losses at the gene ends were 1 base for V and 6 bases for J; bases not matched to a gene: 10. The CDR3 DNA is TGCAGCGTTGAAGGTGTGTTAGCGGGAGCTCGCAATGAGCAGTTCTTC. This sequence encodes CSVEGVLAGARNEQFF.

The chain joins TRBV19 to TRBJ2-1, with 8 nucleotides matching TRBD2. The CDR3 sequence is 18 residues long. Germline lookup yields CDR1 LNHDA and CDR2 SQIVND (reference sequence). The V gene end was trimmed by 7 bases and the J gene end by 0 bases; junction bases not matched to a gene: 14. CDR3 in DNA: TGTGCCAGTAAGGTTCGGGGGGGGACACAAAGCTCCTACAATGAGCAGTTCTTC. It yields the protein CASKVRGGTQSSYNEQFF.